This TCR beta chain was recorded in a study of radiation and T cells in renal cell carcinoma. Clones were read by immunoSEQ multiplex PCR, and TCRdb kept only the in-frame ones, dropping some. The sample has about 49,000 clones; 83% are singletons. Time point: baseline pretreatment blood. Regarding treatment: 15 Gy SBRT to primary tumor, nephrectomy 4 weeks later. Clear cell pathology was present in this patient's renal cell carcinoma. The length of the CDR3 is 17 residues. Germline CDR1 reads SGHTA; CDR2 reads FQGTGA. V was clipped by 0 bases and J by 4 bases, with 13 bases between them. This chain uses TRBV7-3 with TRBJ2-6; D might be TRBD2 (5 bases). The sequences come from blood, collected from a patient whose treatment included radiotherapy and nephrectomy. This TCR derives from a woman aged 70 to 79 with renal cell carcinoma. The CDR3 spells CASSLTISGSGANVLTF. The CDR3 region has the DNA TGTGCCAGCAGCTTAACGATTTCGGGGTCCGGGGCCAACGTCCTGACTTTC.